What follows are 3 T cell receptor beta chains derived from one specimen sequenced in a study of T cell responses to AZD1222 COVID-19 vaccine. TCRdb keeps only in-frame clones here, not all; method: immunoSEQ multiplex PCR. The sample gives more than 150,000 clones, roughly nine tenths of which show up once; approximately 1.6% is in the top ten. Sequences were derived from peripheral blood, sampled on day 0 of AZD1222 vaccination. All receptors derive from an adult in good health.

The chain employs TRBV28 and TRBJ2-1; possibly TRBD2 for D (7 bases). V dropped 5 bases and J dropped 5 bases, with 19 bases sitting between them. The CDR3 consists of 16 residues. The germline gives CDR1 MDHEN, CDR2 SYDVKM. DNA for the CDR3: TGTGCCAGCAGTGCACTTGGGGGGGCCTATGACAATGAGCAGTTCTTC. Its protein product is CASSALGGAYDNEQFF.

This clone occurred a few times. The chain combines TRBV7-8 with TRBJ2-5; 9 bases are a match to TRBD2. CDR1 and CDR2 from the germline V gene are SGHVS and FQNEAQ. This CDR3 is 13 amino acids long. The V gene end was trimmed by 3 bases and the J gene end by 6 bases; junction bases not matched to a gene: 2. This CDR3 is CASSLAGGQTQYF. The CDR3, as DNA: TGTGCCAGCAGCTTGGCGGGGGGGCAGACCCAGTACTTC.

The chain couples TRBV7-9 to TRBJ2-2; D ambiguous. V was shortened by 5 bases and J by 0 bases, with 13 bases between the two germline ends. Germline lookup yields CDR1 SEHNR and CDR2 FQNEAQ (reference sequence). The CDR3 covers 16 residues. In nucleotides, the CDR3 is TGTGCCAGCAGCCTAGAGCCCAGTCCGAACACCGGGGAGCTGTTTTTT. Translating it yields CASSLEPSPNTGELFF.